Below are 17 T cell receptor beta chains sequenced from a single sample in a study of vaccination effects on CD4 cells after COVID-19. The table came from immunoSEQ multiplex PCR; TCRdb's copy has only in-frame clones and leaves some out. The table lists about 16,000 clones, about 78% of them singletons. ViraFEST expansion of antigen-specific CD4+ T cells with viral peptide pools preceded sequencing. Scientists isolated CD4+ T cells after a roughly 9-day culture period ended. The cohort was immunized with two doses of either the BNT162b2 or mRNA-1273 vaccine. These receptors lack a known antigen. The sample consisted of CD4+ T cells from PBMCs cultured with HCoV-NL63 spike peptides, taken after COVID-19 vaccination. These receptors came from a human donor who received a COVID-19 vaccine.

The chain couples TRBV6-5 to TRBJ2-1; perhaps TRBD1 as D (5 bases). The length of the CDR3 is 10 residues. V gave up 10 bases and J gave up 12 bases, with 13 bases separating them. Germline-derived CDR1 and CDR2 are MNHEY and SVGAGI. The CDR3 sequence: CATDFTGQFF. CDR3 coding DNA: TGTGCCACAGATTTCACAGGGCAGTTCTTC.

The chain recombines TRBV27 with TRBJ1-1, with 7 bases lining up with TRBD1. The CDR3 is made up of 14 amino acids. Per the germline V gene, CDR1 is MNHEY and CDR2 is SMNVEV (reference sequence). The V and J ends lost 7 bases and 4 bases, in that order; junction bases with no gene match: 9. The CDR3 loop reads CASIRGAGSTEAFF. The CDR3 DNA sequence: TGTGCCAGCATCAGGGGGGCAGGAAGCACTGAAGCTTTCTTT.

The chain combines TRBV25-1 with TRBJ2-5, with 7 bases identical to TRBD2. Germline assignment: CDR1 MGHDK and CDR2 SYGVNS. The CDR3 totals 14 residues. Trimming cost V 7 bases and J 5 bases; bases outside gene matches: 10. The CDR3 sequence is CASTGGRAQETQYF. Here the CDR3 DNA reads TGTGCCAGCACCGGTGGGAGGGCTCAGGAGACCCAGTACTTC.

The CDR3 DNA is TGTGCCAGCAGCTCCTTCACAGATACGCAGTATTTT. It codes for CASSSFTDTQYF. The rearrangement joins TRBV7-2 to TRBJ2-3; D remains ambiguous. The V end was cut by 4 bases, the J end by 2 bases, with 4 bases between. The CDR3 is 12 residues long. Germline V CDR1 and CDR2: SGHTA, FQGNSA.

The chain links TRBV18 to TRBJ1-2; perhaps TRBD1 as D (5 bases). Looked up from germline, CDR1 is KGHSH and CDR2 is LQKENI. The CDR3 contains 13 residues. V lost 2 bases, J lost 2 bases, and 6 bases lay in between. The CDR3 loop is CASSPDRNYGYTF. The CDR3 DNA sequence: TGTGCCAGCTCACCAGACAGAAACTATGGCTACACCTTC.

CDR3 DNA sequence: TGTGCCAGCAGTTCCCGGCCCGGTGGGGCCAACGTCCTGACTTTC. Protein sequence: CASSSRPGGANVLTF. The chain employs TRBV6-2 or TRBV6-3 and TRBJ2-6; D is undetermined. Trimming took 4 bases from V and 3 from J, leaving 10 bases between them. The CDR3 sequence is 15 residues long. The germline CDR1 and CDR2 sequences are MNHEY and SVGEGT.

V gene TRBV5-6 combines with J gene TRBJ2-7; D ambiguous. The germline V gene encodes CDR1 SGHDT and CDR2 YYEEEE. The CDR3 runs to 13 residues. Between the trimmed V and J ends, which lost 4 bases and 0 bases, there was a span of 8 bases. The CDR3 DNA reads as TGTGCCAGCAGCCTTTGGACCTCCTACGAGCAGTACTTC. Residues: CASSLWTSYEQYF.

This clone was recorded a few times. The V and J genes are TRBV4-1 and TRBJ2-2; no clear D gene. Germline assignment: CDR1 MGHRA and CDR2 YSYEKL. This CDR3 has 13 residues. Deletions cut 4 bases from V and 5 bases from J, with 8 bases between. As DNA, the CDR3 is TGCGCCAGCAGCCGCATAGAGACCGGGGAGCTGTTTTTT. This encodes CASSRIETGELFF.

V and J are TRBV2 and TRBJ1-1, with TRBD1 matching 7 bases. Unmatched junction bases numbered 6, after V lost 1 base and J lost 4 bases. CDR1 and CDR2 (germline): SNHLY, FYNNEI. The CDR3 spans 15 residues. The CDR3 region is CASSEGNTGATEAFF. CDR3 in DNA: TGTGCCAGCAGTGAAGGAAATACAGGGGCCACTGAAGCTTTCTTT.

This chain connects TRBV2 to TRBJ1-1, with TRBD1 as a possible D gene (5 bases). The CDR3 has 14 amino acids. V was shortened by 4 bases and J by 5 bases, with 14 bases between the two germline ends. Looked up from germline, CDR1 is SNHLY and CDR2 is FYNNEI. The CDR3 loop is CASSVGPGQTEAFF. The CDR3 bases are TGTGCCAGCAGTGTGGGCCCAGGGCAGACTGAAGCTTTCTTT.

V and J are TRBV5-4 and TRBJ2-5; 9 nucleotides line up with TRBD2. Germline CDR1 is SGHNT and CDR2 is YYREEE (reference sequence). The V gene end was trimmed by 0 bases and the J gene end by 1 base; junction bases not matched to a gene: 4. CDR3 size: 16 residues. The CDR3 here is CASSLGSGGLQETQYF. The DNA of the CDR3 is TGTGCCAGCAGCTTGGGGAGCGGGGGGCTCCAAGAGACCCAGTACTTC.

The chain employs TRBV30 and TRBJ1-2; TRBD1 is a possible D gene (6 bases). The CDR3 runs 14 residues. Per germline, CDR1 GTSNPN and CDR2 SVGIG (reference sequence). V dropped 4 bases and J dropped 0 bases, with 12 bases sitting between them. CDR3 sequence: CAWKPGATNYGYTF. For the CDR3, the DNA is TGTGCCTGGAAGCCAGGGGCCACTAACTATGGCTACACCTTC. Looking up the rest from reference TRBV30 and TRBJ1-2 gives the full variable domain: SQTIHQWPATLVQPVGSPLSLECTVEGTSNPNLYWYRQAAGRGLQLLFYSVGIGQISSEVPQNLSASRPQDRQFILSSKKLLLSDSGFYLCAWKPGATNYGYTFGSGTRLTVV.

CDR3 in amino acids: CASSSSGRHTGELFF. Here the CDR3 DNA reads TGTGCCAGCAGCTCGAGCGGGAGGCACACCGGGGAGCTGTTTTTT. The chain employs TRBV7-9 and TRBJ2-2; 9 bases match TRBD2. V shed 4 bases, J shed 3 bases, and the junction held 3 bases outside the gene matches. Germline V lookup: CDR1 SEHNR, CDR2 FQNEAQ (reference sequence). The CDR3 totals 15 residues.

CDR3 protein: CASSLDPNTGELFF. The CDR3 DNA sequence: TGTGCCAGCAGCCTTGATCCGAACACCGGGGAGCTGTTTTTT. This sequence joins TRBV3-1 (or the pseudogene TRBV3-2) and TRBJ2-2; D gene uncertain. Looked up from germline, CDR1 is LGHDT and CDR2 is YNNKEL (reference sequence). The length of the CDR3 is 14 residues. Trimming shortened V by 4 bases and J by 0 bases, and 6 bases separated the two germline ends.

The J gene is TRBJ1-2, the V gene TRBV7-2, with TRBD1 matching over 8 bases. In germline, CDR1 is SGHTA, CDR2 FQGNSA. J gave up 6 bases and V 5 bases, and 11 bases lay outside the gene matches. This CDR3 spans 15 amino acids. Here the CDR3 DNA reads TGTGCCAGCAGCCCTGGACAGGGAATGCATCATGGCTACACCTTC. This codes for CASSPGQGMHHGYTF.

The V call is TRBV28, the J call TRBJ1-1, with D possibly being TRBD1 (5 bases). Germline V gene lookup returns CDR1 MDHEN and CDR2 SYDVKM. The CDR3 runs to 13 residues. Trimming removed 7 bases at V and 9 bases at J, with 18 bases between. CDR3 residues: CASIPPGTIKAFF. The CDR3 DNA follows: TGTGCCAGCATCCCTCCAGGGACGATTAAAGCTTTCTTT.

The rearrangement joins TRBV4-1 to TRBJ1-1; D remains ambiguous. Germline V lookup: CDR1 MGHRA, CDR2 YSYEKL. CDR3 length: 13 amino acids. Trimming cost V 5 bases and J 0 bases, with 7 bases left between them. The CDR3 DNA follows: TGCGCCAGCAGCTTGACATTGAACACTGAAGCTTTCTTT. Protein: CASSLTLNTEAFF.